These 6 T cell receptor beta chains were sequenced from one sample in a study of blood T cell repertoires in COVID-19. TCRdb's copy holds only in-frame clones and misses some; the assay was immunoSEQ multiplex PCR. The top ten clones hold about 6.7% of a sample with fewer than 450,000 clones, about nine tenths of them seen once. Sequencing was done on a sample of peripheral blood. The receptors here all came from a woman in her 70s with COVID-19, enrolled during active disease.

The chain links TRBV5-6 to TRBJ2-3, with D possibly TRBD2 on 6 matching bases. V gave up 0 bases and J gave up 4 bases, with 9 bases separating them. The germline V gene encodes CDR1 SGHDT and CDR2 YYEEEE. The CDR3 covers 14 residues. This CDR3 is CASSLATGADTQYF. CDR3 bases: TGTGCCAGCAGCTTGGCAACGGGGGCAGATACGCAGTATTTT.

The table lists this clone with a few counts. This chain uses TRBV19 with TRBJ1-5; 7 nucleotides align to TRBD1. V gave up 5 bases and J gave up 4 bases; unmatched junction bases: 2. In germline, CDR1 is LNHDA, CDR2 SQIVND (reference sequence). This CDR3 has 13 amino acids. The CDR3 DNA reads as TGTGCCAGTAGTCCACAGGGGAATCAGCCCCAGCATTTT. It encodes CASSPQGNQPQHF.

V and J are TRBV12-3 or TRBV12-4 and TRBJ1-5, with D hard to call. The CDR3 consists of 11 residues. Between the trimmed V and J ends, which lost 6 bases and 3 bases, there was a span of 3 bases. CDR3 protein: CASSFNQPQHF. The DNA for the CDR3 is TGTGCCAGCAGCTTCAATCAGCCCCAGCATTTT.

J is TRBJ1-2 and V is TRBV20-1; TRBD1 matches at 8 bases. The ends lost 7 bases at V and 5 bases at J; junction bases unmatched: 3. Germline CDR1 and CDR2: DFQATT and SNEGSKA (reference sequence). This CDR3 has 11 residues. CDR3 sequence: CSVGQGYGYTF. The CDR3 DNA sequence: TGCAGTGTTGGACAGGGATATGGCTACACCTTC.

The chain employs TRBV5-1 and TRBJ2-1; TRBD2 might be the D (6 bases). V lost 4 bases and J lost 4, with 12 bases in between. The CDR3 sequence is 14 residues long. Germline CDR1 is SGHRS and CDR2 is YFSETQ. In DNA form, the CDR3 reads TGCGCCAGCAGCCCCTCCAGCGGGTACAATGAGCAGTTCTTC. Its translation is CASSPSSGYNEQFF.

The CDR3 coding sequence is TGTGCCATCAGATCCAGGGGATCGGACACCGGGGAGCTGTTTTTT. Its translation: CAIRSRGSDTGELFF. The chain couples TRBV10-3 to TRBJ2-2, with D possibly TRBD1 on 6 matching bases. The CDR3 is 15 residues long. CDR1 and CDR2 from the germline V gene are ENHRY and SYGVKD. V lost 6 bases and J 3 bases, leaving 14 bases between the germline ends.